These 25 T cell receptor beta chains were all obtained from the same sample, sequenced in a study of T cells expressing NK-cell markers. From its re-call of the 5' RACE reads, TCRdb lists each CDR3 protein once, without DNA. The table lists 130,000 to 150,000 distinct CDR3 sequences. The sample taken for sequencing was blood T cells: a sorted CD56 or NKG2C T cell subset, CD4+ or CD8+ T cells, or bulk PBMC T cells (not recorded which). The receptors here all came from a man aged 18 to 30 in good health.

The chain links TRBV20-1 to TRBJ2-1; lacking DNA, the TRBD2 call made by TCRdb goes unchecked. This CDR3 has 15 amino acids. In germline, CDR1 is DFQATT, CDR2 SNEGSKA (reference sequence). The CDR3 loop reads CSAPHLERDYNEQFF.

The V and J genes are TRBV5-5 and TRBJ2-2. The CDR3 runs 15 residues. Looked up from germline, CDR1 is SGHKS and CDR2 is YYEKEE (reference sequence). The CDR3 spells CASSFLTSVAGELFF.

The chain combines TRBV27 with TRBJ2-4; there is no DNA to check the TCRdb D call of TRBD1. Germline V gene sequence: CDR1 MNHEY, CDR2 SMNVEV (reference sequence). The CDR3 totals 18 residues. The CDR3 reads CASSLTPRIQLAKNIQYF.

The chain has TRBV27 and TRBJ1-4; without DNA, the TCRdb call of TRBD1 cannot be checked. This CDR3 spans 16 amino acids. The V gene's germline CDR1 is MNHEY and CDR2 SMNVEV (reference sequence). The CDR3 loop reads CASSNALQGTDEKLFF.

This chain's CDR3 is CASKRGGNNNNEQFF. The rearrangement joins TRBV27 to TRBJ2-1; TCRdb's D call, TRBD2, is unchecked because there is no DNA. This CDR3 contains 15 residues. Germline V CDR1 and CDR2: MNHEY, SMNVEV (reference sequence).

The V gene is TRBV30, the J gene TRBJ2-2. The CDR3 is made up of 13 amino acids. CDR1 is GTSNPN and CDR2 is SVGIG in the germline V gene (reference sequence). The CDR3 region is CAWSRVNTGELFF. Supplemented by reference TRBV30 and TRBJ2-2, the full variable domain reads SQTIHQWPATLVQPVGSPLSLECTVEGTSNPNLYWYRQAAGRGLQLLFYSVGIGQISSEVPQNLSASRPQDRQFILSSKKLLLSDSGFYLCAWSRVNTGELFFGEGSRLTVL.

The chain employs TRBV6-5 and TRBJ2-1; the D call from TCRdb, TRBD1, cannot be confirmed without DNA. Germline V CDR1 and CDR2: MNHEY, SVGAGI. This CDR3 has 17 amino acids. The CDR3 sequence is CASSHSTTQGAYNEQFF.

The rearrangement uses TRBV27 and TRBJ2-5; there is no DNA to check the TCRdb D call of TRBD2. The length of the CDR3 is 18 residues. The germline V gene has CDR1 MNHEY and CDR2 SMNVEV (reference sequence). The CDR3 sequence: CASSPSLSGIQGWETQYF.

The rearrangement links TRBV19 to TRBJ2-7; no DNA is available, so the TRBD2 call from TCRdb remains unchecked. The germline V gene has CDR1 LNHDA and CDR2 SQIVND (reference sequence). The CDR3 is 15 residues long. CDR3 residues: CASSMGGRELDEQYF.

The rearrangement joins TRBV5-1 to TRBJ2-3; TCRdb selects TRBD1, and the lack of DNA leaves this call unchecked. Germline V gene data show CDR1 as SGHRS and CDR2 as YFSETQ. The CDR3 is 16 amino acids. CDR3 amino acids: CASSQEGLGRTDTQYF.

This chain connects TRBV28 to TRBJ2-3; TCRdb gives TRBD2 as the D gene, but with no DNA this cannot be confirmed. The germline V gene has CDR1 MDHEN and CDR2 SYDVKM. This CDR3 is built from 16 residues. This CDR3 is CASNQREGLSTDTQYF. The full variable domain, completed using reference TRBV28 and TRBJ2-3, is DVKVTQSSRYLVKRTGEKVFLECVQDMDHENMFWYRQDPGLGLRLIYFSYDVKMKEKGDIPEGYSVSREKKERFSLILESASTNQTSMYLCASNQREGLSTDTQYFGPGTRLTVL.

V usage is TRBV5-5 and J usage is TRBJ2-1; the TRBD1 assignment by TCRdb is unverifiable without DNA. The CDR3 extends over 13 amino acids. The V gene's germline CDR1 is SGHKS and CDR2 YYEKEE (reference sequence). The CDR3 is CASSLGQINEQFF.

V usage is TRBV12-3 or TRBV12-4 and J usage is TRBJ2-4; lacking DNA, the TRBD1 call made by TCRdb goes unchecked. CDR3 length: 14 amino acids. Here the CDR3 reads CASSFMVSGNIQYF.

The rearrangement links TRBV7-8 to TRBJ2-1; TCRdb's D gene call, TRBD1, goes unchecked for lack of DNA. Per germline, CDR1 SGHVS and CDR2 FQNEAQ. This CDR3 spans 14 amino acids. CDR3 in amino acids: CASSRDILYNEQFF.

The chain uses TRBV20-1 and TRBJ2-2; TCRdb reports TRBD2, a call that lacks DNA to check it against. Per the germline V gene, CDR1 is DFQATT and CDR2 is SNEGSKA (reference sequence). The CDR3 length is 13 residues. CDR3 protein: CSAPGLTSGELFF.

The chain employs TRBV3-1 and TRBJ1-4; without DNA, the TCRdb call of TRBD1 cannot be checked. CDR3 length equals 15 residues. Germline V CDR1 and CDR2: LGHDT, YNNKEL (reference sequence). CDR3 amino acids: CASSPSSRTGEKLFF. The whole variable domain, remainder taken from reference TRBV3-1 and TRBJ1-4, is DTAVSQTPKYLVTQMGNDKSIKCEQNLGHDTMYWYKQDSKKFLKIMFSYNNKELIINETVPNRFSPKSPDKAHLNLHINSLELGDSAVYFCASSPSSRTGEKLFFGSGTQLSVL.

The CDR3 sequence: CASSQDLLAGVSTDTQYF. V gene TRBV4-2 combines with J gene TRBJ2-3; TCRdb's D call, TRBD2, is unchecked because there is no DNA. Germline loops: CDR1 LGHNA, CDR2 YNFKEQ. The CDR3 has 18 residues.

The chain recombines TRBV14 with TRBJ2-1; the TRBD2 assignment by TCRdb is unverifiable without DNA. CDR3 length: 14 residues. Germline-derived CDR1 and CDR2 are SGHDN and FVKESK. The CDR3 is CASSQLSSGNEQFF.

This chain joins TRBV29-1 and TRBJ2-5; TCRdb's D call of TRBD2 is untestable without DNA. Germline lookup yields CDR1 SQVTM and CDR2 ANQGSEA. The CDR3 runs to 12 residues. The CDR3 protein is CSVEASPETQYF.

The J gene is TRBJ2-5, the V gene TRBV20-1; TCRdb designates TRBD2, a call that cannot be tested without DNA. CDR1 and CDR2 (germline): DFQATT, SNEGSKA (reference sequence). There are 16 residues in the CDR3. CDR3 protein: CSARDRRGKYQETQYF.

The rearrangement joins TRBV25-1 to TRBJ2-5; there is no DNA to check the TCRdb D call of TRBD1. This CDR3 has 13 amino acids. Germline V lookup: CDR1 MGHDK, CDR2 SYGVNS. CDR3 protein: CASRDRGQETQYF. Looking up the rest from reference TRBV25-1 and TRBJ2-5 gives the full variable domain: EADIYQTPRYLVIGTGKKITLECSQTMGHDKMYWYQQDPGMELHLIHYSYGVNSTEKGDLSSESTVSRIRTEHFPLTLESARPSHTSQYLCASRDRGQETQYFGPGTRLLVL.

The chain is built from TRBV5-1 and TRBJ1-1; checking the TCRdb D call of TRBD1 is not possible without DNA. Germline CDR1 and CDR2: SGHRS and YFSETQ. The CDR3 totals 18 residues. The chain's CDR3 is CASSLKRQGTLGNTEAFF.

The chain links TRBV14 to TRBJ2-2; TCRdb outputs TRBD2, but without DNA this stays unchecked. CDR1 is SGHDN, CDR2 FVKESK, per germline. CDR3 length: 14 residues. This CDR3 is CASSLAGVTGELFF.

V is TRBV19 and J is TRBJ1-1; TCRdb calls TRBD1, which cannot be checked without DNA. This CDR3 comprises 13 residues. Germline V gives CDR1 LNHDA, CDR2 SQIVND (reference sequence). CDR3 in amino acids: CASQGVLNTEAFF.

This sequence joins TRBV29-1 and TRBJ2-4; without DNA, the TCRdb call of TRBD1 cannot be checked. The germline V gene encodes CDR1 SQVTM and CDR2 ANQGSEA. The CDR3 loop spans 12 amino acids. Here the CDR3 reads CSAPGGHNIQYF. Together with reference TRBV29-1 and TRBJ2-4, the CDR3 gives the full variable domain: SAVISQKPSRDICQRGTSLTIQCQVDSQVTMMFWYRQQPGQSLTLIATANQGSEATYESGFVIDKFPISRPNLTFSTLTVSNMSPEDSSIYLCSAPGGHNIQYFGAGTRLSVL.